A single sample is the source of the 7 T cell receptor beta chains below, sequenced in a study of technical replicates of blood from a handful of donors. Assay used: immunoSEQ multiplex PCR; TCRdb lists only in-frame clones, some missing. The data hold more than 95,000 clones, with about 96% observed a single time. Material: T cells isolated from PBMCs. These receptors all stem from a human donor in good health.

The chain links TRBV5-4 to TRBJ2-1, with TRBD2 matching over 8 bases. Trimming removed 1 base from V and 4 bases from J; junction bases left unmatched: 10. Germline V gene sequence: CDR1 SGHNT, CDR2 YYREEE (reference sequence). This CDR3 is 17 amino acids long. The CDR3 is CASSLNPGLASYNEQFF. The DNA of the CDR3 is TGTGCCAGCAGCTTGAACCCCGGACTAGCTTCGTACAATGAGCAGTTCTTC.

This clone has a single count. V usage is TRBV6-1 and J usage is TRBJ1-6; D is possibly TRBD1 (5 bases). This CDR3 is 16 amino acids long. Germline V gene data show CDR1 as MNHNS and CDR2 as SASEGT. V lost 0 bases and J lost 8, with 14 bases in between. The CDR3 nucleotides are TGTGCCAGCAGTGAAGCTCGGGGGGTCAGATATTCACCCCTCCACTTT. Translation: CASSEARGVRYSPLHF.

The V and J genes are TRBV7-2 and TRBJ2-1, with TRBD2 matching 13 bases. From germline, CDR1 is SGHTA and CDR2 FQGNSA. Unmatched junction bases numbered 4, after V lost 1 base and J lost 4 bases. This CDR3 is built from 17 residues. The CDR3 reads CASSLGLLAGGYNEQFF. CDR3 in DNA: TGTGCCAGCAGCTTAGGGCTACTAGCGGGGGGGTACAATGAGCAGTTCTTC. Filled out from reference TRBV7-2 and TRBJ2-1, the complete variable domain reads GAGVSQSPSNKVTEKGKDVELRCDPISGHTALYWYRQSLGQGLEFLIYFQGNSAPDKSGLPSDRFSAERTGGSVSTLTIQRTQQEDSAVYLCASSLGLLAGGYNEQFFGPGTRLTVL.

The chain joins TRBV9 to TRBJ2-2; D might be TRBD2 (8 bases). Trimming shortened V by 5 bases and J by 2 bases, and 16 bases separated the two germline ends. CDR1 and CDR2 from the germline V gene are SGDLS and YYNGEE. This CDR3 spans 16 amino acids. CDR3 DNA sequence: TGTGCCAGCAGACGGGGGGGACAGAAAAACACCGGGGAGCTGTTTTTT. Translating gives CASRRGGQKNTGELFF.

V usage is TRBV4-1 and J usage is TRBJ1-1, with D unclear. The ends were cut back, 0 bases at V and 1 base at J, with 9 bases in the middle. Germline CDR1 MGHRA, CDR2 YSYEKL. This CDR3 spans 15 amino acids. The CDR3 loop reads CASSQDYPGNTEAFF. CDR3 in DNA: TGCGCCAGCAGCCAAGATTATCCGGGGAACACTGAAGCTTTCTTT.

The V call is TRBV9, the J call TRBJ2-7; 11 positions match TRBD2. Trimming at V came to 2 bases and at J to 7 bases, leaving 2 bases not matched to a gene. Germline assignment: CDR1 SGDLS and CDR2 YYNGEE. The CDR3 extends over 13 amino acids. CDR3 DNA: TGTGCCAGCAGCGTTAGCGGGAGGGGGGAGCAGTACTTC. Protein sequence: CASSVSGRGEQYF.

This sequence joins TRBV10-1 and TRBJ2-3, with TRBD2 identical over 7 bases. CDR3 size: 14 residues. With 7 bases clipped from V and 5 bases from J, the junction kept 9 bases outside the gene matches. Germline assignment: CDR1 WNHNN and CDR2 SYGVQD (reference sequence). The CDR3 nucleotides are TGCGCCAGCACCGCGACTAGCCTCCGAGATACGCAGTATTTT. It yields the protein CASTATSLRDTQYF.